Listed here are 4 T cell receptor beta chains from one sample, sequenced in a study of blood T cells in healthy people across ages. Through a sample-barcoded 5' primer and a J-beta primer mix, a second PCR was run for about 6 to 11 cycles. TCRdb re-analysed the 5' RACE reads in MiXCR, keeping a single row per CDR3 protein. The sample carries under 1,000,000 distinct CDR3 sequences, 46% recorded once. Sequenced input: blood. These TCRs come from a man older than 75 in good health.

This sequence joins TRBV7-2 and TRBJ2-1; maybe TRBD2 (7 bases). The ends were cut back, 3 bases at V and 5 bases at J, with 11 bases in the middle. The length of the CDR3 is 14 residues. Per germline, CDR1 SGHTA and CDR2 FQGNSA. In nucleotides, the CDR3 is TGTGCCAGCAGCTTGGGGGGGGCTAACAATGAGCAGTTCTTC. It yields the protein CASSLGGANNEQFF.

The chain links TRBV25-1 to TRBJ2-3; D unresolved. Germline assignment: CDR1 MGHDK and CDR2 SYGVNS. V lost 9 bases and J lost 2, with 12 bases in between. This CDR3 region has 13 residues. The CDR3 spells CARASGFTDTQYF. The DNA of the CDR3 is TGTGCCAGAGCGTCGGGTTTCACAGATACGCAGTATTTT. Based on the CDR3 plus reference TRBV25-1 and TRBJ2-3, the full variable domain is EADIYQTPRYLVIGTGKKITLECSQTMGHDKMYWYQQDPGMELHLIHYSYGVNSTEKGDLSSESTVSRIRTEHFPLTLESARPSHTSQYLCARASGFTDTQYFGPGTRLTVL.

The chain links TRBV7-6 to TRBJ2-3; D gene unclear. The CDR3 has 16 residues. Trimming left V 4 bases short and J 0 bases short, with 14 bases between. Germline CDR1 is SGHVS and CDR2 is FNYEAQ. CDR3 region: CASSWRPSHSTDTQYF. In DNA form, the CDR3 reads TGTGCCAGCAGCTGGCGACCGTCCCACAGCACAGATACGCAGTATTTT.

This clonotype showed up just a few times. The chain joins TRBV6-6 to TRBJ2-7, with no clear D. The V gene's germline CDR1 is MNHNY and CDR2 SVGAGI (reference sequence). CDR3 length: 12 amino acids. V lost 2 bases and J 6 bases, leaving 8 bases between the germline ends. In nucleotides, the CDR3 is TGTGCCAGCAGTTACCACTCGGGCGAGCAGTACTTC. Its protein product is CASSYHSGEQYF.